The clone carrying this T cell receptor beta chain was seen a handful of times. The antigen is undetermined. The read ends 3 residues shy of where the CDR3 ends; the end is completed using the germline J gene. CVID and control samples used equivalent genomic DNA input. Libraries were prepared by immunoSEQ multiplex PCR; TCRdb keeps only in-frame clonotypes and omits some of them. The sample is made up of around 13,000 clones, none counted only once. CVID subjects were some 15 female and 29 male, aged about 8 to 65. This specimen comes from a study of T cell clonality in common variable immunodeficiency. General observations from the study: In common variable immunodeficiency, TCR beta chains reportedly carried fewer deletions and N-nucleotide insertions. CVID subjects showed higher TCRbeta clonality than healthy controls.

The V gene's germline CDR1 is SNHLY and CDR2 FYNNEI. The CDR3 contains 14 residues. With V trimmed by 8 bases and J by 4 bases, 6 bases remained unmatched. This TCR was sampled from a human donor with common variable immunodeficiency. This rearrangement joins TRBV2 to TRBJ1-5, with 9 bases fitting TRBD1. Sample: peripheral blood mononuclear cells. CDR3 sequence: CASVSGTGNQPQHF. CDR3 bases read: TGTGCCAGCGTATCCGGGACAGGGAATCAGCCC.